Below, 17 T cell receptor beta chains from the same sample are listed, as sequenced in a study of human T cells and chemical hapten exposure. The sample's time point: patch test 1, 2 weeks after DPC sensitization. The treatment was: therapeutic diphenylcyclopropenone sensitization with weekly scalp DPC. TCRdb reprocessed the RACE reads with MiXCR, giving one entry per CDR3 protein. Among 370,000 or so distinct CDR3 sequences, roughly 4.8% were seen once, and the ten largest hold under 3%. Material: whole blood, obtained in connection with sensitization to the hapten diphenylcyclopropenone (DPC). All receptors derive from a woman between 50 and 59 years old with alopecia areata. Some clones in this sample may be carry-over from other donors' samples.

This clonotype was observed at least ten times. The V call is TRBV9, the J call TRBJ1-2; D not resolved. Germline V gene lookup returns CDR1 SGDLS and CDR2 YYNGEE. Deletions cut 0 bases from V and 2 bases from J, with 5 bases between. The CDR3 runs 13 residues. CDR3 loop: CASSVEANYGYTF. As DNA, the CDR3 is TGTGCCAGCAGCGTAGAAGCAAACTATGGCTACACCTTC.

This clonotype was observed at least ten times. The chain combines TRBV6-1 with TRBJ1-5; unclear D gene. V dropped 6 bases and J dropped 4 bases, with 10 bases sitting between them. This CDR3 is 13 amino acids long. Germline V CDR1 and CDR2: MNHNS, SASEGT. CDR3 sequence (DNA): TGTGCCAGCAGCGGGTGGGGAAATCAGCCCCAGCATTTT. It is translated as CASSGWGNQPQHF.

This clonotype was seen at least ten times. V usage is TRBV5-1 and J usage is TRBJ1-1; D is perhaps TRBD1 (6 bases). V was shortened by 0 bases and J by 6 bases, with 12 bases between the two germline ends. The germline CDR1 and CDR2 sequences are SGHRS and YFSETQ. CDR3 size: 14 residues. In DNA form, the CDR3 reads TGCGCCAGCAGCTTGGGACAGGCCTTATCTGAAGCTTTCTTT. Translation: CASSLGQALSEAFF.

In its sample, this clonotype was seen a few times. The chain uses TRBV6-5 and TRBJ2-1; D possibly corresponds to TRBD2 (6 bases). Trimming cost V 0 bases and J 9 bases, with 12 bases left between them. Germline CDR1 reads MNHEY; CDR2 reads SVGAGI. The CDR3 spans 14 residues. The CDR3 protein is CASSYSEGRAEQFF. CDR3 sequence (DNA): TGTGCCAGCAGTTACTCGGAGGGTCGGGCTGAGCAGTTCTTC.

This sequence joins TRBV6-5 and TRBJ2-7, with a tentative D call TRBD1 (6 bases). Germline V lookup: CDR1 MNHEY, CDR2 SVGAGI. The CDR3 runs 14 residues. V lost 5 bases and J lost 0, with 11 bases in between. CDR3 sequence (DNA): TGTGCCAGCAGTCACGGGACATCCTCCTACGAGCAGTACTTC. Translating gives CASSHGTSSYEQYF.

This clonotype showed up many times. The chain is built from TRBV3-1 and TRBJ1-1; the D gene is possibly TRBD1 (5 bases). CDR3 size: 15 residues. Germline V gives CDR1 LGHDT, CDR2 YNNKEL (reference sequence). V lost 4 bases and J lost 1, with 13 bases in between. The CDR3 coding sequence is TGTGCCAGCAGCCCCGAAACAGGCTCGAACACTGAAGCTTTCTTT. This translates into CASSPETGSNTEAFF.

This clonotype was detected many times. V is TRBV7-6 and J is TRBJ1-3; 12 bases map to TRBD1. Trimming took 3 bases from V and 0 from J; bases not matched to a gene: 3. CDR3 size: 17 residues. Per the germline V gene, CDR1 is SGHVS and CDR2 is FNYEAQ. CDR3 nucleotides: TGTGCCAGCAGCTTGGGACAGGGGGCGAGCTCTGGAAACACCATATATTTT. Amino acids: CASSLGQGASSGNTIYF.

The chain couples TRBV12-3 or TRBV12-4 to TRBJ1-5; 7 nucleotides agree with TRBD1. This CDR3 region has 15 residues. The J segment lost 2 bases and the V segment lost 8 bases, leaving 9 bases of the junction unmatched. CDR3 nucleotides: TGTGCCAGCCTCCCCCGACAGGGTGGCAATCAGCCCCAGCATTTT. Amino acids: CASLPRQGGNQPQHF.

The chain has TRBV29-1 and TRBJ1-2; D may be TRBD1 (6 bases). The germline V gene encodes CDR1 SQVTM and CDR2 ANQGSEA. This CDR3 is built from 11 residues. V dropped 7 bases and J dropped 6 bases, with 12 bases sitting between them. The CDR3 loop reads CSGLRTDGYTF. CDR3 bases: TGCAGCGGACTACGGACAGATGGCTACACCTTC.

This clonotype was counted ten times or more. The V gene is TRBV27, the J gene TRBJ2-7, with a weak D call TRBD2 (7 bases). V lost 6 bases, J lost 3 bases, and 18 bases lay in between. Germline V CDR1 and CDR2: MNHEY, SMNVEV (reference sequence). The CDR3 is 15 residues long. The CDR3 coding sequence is TGTGCCAGCAGATGGGCGGGGGCCCTCCTCTACGAGCAGTACTTC. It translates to CASRWAGALLYEQYF.

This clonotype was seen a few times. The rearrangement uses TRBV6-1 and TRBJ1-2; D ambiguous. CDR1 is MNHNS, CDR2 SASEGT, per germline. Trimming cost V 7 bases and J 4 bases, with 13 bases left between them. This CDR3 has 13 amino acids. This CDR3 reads CASTVDGFYGYTF. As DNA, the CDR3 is TGTGCCAGCACTGTGGACGGGTTCTATGGCTACACCTTC.

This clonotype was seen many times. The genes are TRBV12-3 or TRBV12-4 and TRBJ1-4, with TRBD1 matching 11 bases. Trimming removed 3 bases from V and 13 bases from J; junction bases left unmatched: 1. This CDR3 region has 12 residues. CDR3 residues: CASSFGTGGLFF. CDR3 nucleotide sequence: TGTGCCAGCAGTTTCGGGACAGGGGGACTGTTTTTT.

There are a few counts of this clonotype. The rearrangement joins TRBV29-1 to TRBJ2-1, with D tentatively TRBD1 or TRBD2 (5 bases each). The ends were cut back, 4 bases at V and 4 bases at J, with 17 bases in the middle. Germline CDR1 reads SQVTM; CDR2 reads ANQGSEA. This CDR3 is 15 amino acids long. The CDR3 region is CSVVLVFGAYNEQFF. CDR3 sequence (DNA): TGCAGCGTTGTCTTAGTGTTCGGGGCTTACAATGAGCAGTTCTTC.

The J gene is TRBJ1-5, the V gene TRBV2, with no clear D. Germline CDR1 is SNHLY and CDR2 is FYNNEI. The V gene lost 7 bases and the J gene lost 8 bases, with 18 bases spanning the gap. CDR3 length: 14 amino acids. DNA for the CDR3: TGTGCCAGCACCCGGGAAGATCTCCCCGAGCCCCAGCATTTT. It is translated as CASTREDLPEPQHF.

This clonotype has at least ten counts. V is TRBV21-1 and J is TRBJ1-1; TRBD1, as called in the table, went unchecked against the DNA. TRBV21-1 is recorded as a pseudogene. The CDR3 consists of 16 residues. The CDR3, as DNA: TGTGCCAGCAGCACCCCTACGGACAGGGGAGCGGCTGAAGCTTTCTTT. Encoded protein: CASSTPTDRGAAEAFF.

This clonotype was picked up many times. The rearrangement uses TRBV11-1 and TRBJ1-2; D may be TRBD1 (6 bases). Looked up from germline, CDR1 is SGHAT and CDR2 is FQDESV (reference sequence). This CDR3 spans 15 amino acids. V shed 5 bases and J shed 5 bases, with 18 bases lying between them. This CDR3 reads CASSPGAVAGYGYTF. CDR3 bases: TGTGCCAGCAGCCCAGGGGCCGTGGCAGGGTATGGCTACACCTTC.

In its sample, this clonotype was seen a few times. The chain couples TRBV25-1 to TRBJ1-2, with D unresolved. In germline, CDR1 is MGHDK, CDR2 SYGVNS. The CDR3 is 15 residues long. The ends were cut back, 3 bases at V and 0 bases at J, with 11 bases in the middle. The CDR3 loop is CASSDTQTSNYGYTF. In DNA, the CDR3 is TGTGCCAGCAGTGACACGCAGACTTCTAACTATGGCTACACCTTC.